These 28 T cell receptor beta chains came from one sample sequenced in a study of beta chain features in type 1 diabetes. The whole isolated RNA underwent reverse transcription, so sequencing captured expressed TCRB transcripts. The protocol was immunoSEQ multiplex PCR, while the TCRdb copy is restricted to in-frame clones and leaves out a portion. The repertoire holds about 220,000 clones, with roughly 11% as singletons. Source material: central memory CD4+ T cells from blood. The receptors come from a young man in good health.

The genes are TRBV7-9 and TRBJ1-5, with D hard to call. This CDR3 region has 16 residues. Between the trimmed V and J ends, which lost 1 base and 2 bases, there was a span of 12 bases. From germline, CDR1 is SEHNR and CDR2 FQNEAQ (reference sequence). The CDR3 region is CASSLGSQLGNQPQHF. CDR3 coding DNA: TGTGCCAGCAGCTTAGGCAGCCAACTCGGCAATCAGCCCCAGCATTTT.

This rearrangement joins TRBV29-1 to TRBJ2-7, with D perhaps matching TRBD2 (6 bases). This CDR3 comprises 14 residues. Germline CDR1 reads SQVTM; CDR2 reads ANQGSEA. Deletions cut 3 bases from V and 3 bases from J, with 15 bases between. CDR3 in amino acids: CSVEEGPRGYEQYF. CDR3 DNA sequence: TGCAGCGTTGAGGAGGGCCCCCGGGGCTACGAGCAGTACTTC.

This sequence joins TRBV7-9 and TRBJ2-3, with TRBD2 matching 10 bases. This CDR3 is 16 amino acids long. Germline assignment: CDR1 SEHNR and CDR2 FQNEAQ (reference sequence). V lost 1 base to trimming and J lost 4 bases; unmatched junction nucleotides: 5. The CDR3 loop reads CASSLGRAGGPDTQYF. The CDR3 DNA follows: TGTGCCAGCAGCTTAGGCCGAGCGGGAGGGCCAGATACGCAGTATTTT.

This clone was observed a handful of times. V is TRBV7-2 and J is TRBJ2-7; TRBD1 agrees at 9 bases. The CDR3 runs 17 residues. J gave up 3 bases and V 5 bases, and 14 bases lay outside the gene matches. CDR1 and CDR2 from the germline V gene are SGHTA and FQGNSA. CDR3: CASSLGQGGLLGYEQYF. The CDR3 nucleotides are TGTGCCAGCAGCCTGGGACAGGGTGGCCTCTTAGGCTACGAGCAGTACTTC.

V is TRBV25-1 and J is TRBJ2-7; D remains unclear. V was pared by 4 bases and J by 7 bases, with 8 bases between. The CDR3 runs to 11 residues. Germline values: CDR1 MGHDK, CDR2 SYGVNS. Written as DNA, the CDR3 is TGTGCCAGCAGTGGATTCCGGGAGCAGTACTTC. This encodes CASSGFREQYF.

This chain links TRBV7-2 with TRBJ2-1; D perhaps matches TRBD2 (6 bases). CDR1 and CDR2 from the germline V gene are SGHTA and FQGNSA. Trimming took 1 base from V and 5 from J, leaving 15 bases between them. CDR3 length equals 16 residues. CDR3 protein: CASSLDLRGGHNEQFF. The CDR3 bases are TGTGCCAGCAGCTTAGACTTGCGGGGCGGCCACAATGAGCAGTTCTTC.

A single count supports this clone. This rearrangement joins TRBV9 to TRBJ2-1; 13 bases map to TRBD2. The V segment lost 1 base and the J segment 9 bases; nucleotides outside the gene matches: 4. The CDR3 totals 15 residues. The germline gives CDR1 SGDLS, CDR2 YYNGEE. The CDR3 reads CASSVIWTSGGEQFF. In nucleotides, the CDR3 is TGTGCCAGCAGCGTAATATGGACTAGCGGGGGTGAGCAGTTCTTC. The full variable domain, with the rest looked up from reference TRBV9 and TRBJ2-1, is DSGVTQTPKHLITATGQRVTLRCSPRSGDLSVYWYQQSLDQGLQFLIQYYNGEERAKGNILERFSAQQFPDLHSELNLSSLELGDSALYFCASSVIWTSGGEQFFGPGTRLTVL.

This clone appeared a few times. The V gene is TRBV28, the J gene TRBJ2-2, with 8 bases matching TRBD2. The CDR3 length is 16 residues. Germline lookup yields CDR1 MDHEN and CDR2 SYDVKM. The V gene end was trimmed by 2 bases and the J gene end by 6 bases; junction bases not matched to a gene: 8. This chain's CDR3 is CASSLQLAGDPGELFF. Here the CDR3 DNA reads TGTGCCAGCAGTTTACAGCTAGCGGGCGATCCCGGGGAGCTGTTTTTT. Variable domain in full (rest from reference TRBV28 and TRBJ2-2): DVKVTQSSRYLVKRTGEKVFLECVQDMDHENMFWYRQDPGLGLRLIYFSYDVKMKEKGDIPEGYSVSREKKERFSLILESASTNQTSMYLCASSLQLAGDPGELFFGEGSRLTVL.

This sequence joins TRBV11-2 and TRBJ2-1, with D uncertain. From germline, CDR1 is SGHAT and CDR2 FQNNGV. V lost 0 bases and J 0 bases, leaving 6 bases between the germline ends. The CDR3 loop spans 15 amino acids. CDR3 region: CASSLDPGSYNEQFF. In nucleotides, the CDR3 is TGTGCCAGCAGCTTAGATCCGGGCTCCTACAATGAGCAGTTCTTC.

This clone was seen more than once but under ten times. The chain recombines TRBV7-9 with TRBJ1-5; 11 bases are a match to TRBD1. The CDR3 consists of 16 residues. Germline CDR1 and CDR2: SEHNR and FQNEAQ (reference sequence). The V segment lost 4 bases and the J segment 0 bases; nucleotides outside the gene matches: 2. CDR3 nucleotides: TGTGCCAGCAGCTCGGGACAGGGGGATAGCAATCAGCCCCAGCATTTT. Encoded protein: CASSSGQGDSNQPQHF.

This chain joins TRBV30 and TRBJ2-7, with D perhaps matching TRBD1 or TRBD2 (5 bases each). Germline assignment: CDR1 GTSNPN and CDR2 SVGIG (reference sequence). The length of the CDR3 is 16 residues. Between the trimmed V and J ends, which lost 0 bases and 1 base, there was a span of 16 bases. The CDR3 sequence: CAWSVIMGRASYEQYF. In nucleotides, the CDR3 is TGTGCCTGGAGTGTAATTATGGGACGGGCGTCCTACGAGCAGTACTTC.

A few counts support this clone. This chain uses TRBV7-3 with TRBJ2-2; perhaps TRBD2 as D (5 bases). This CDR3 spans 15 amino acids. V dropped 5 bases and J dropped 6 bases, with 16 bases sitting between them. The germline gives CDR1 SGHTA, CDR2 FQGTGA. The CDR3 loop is CASSPTRSDSGELFF. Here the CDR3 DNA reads TGTGCCAGCAGCCCAACGCGGTCGGACTCCGGGGAGCTGTTTTTT. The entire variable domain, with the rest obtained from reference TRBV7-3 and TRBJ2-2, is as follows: GAGVSQTPSNKVTEKGKYVELRCDPISGHTALYWYRQSLGQGPEFLIYFQGTGAADDSGLPNDRFFAVRPEGSVSTLKIQRTERGDSAVYLCASSPTRSDSGELFFGEGSRLTVL.

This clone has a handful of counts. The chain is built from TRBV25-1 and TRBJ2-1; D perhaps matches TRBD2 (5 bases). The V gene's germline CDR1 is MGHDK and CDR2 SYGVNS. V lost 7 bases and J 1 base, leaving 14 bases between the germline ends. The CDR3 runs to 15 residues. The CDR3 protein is CASKSTRGSYNEQFF. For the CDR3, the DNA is TGTGCCAGCAAAAGCACAAGAGGGTCCTACAATGAGCAGTTCTTC.

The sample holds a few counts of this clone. This CDR3 reads CAWSVGGRDYGYTF. CDR3 DNA sequence: TGTGCCTGGAGTGTTGGGGGCAGGGACTATGGCTACACCTTC. This chain links TRBV30 with TRBJ1-2, with D perhaps TRBD1 (6 bases). The CDR3 runs 14 residues. The V and J ends lost 0 bases and 3 bases respectively, with 11 bases between them. Germline assignment: CDR1 GTSNPN and CDR2 SVGIG (reference sequence).

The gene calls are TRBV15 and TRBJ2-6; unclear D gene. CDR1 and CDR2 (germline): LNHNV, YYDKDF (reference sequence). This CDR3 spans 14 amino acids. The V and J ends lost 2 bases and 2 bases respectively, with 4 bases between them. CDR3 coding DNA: TGTGCCACCAGCAGACAGGCTGGGGCCAACGTCCTGACTTTC. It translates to CATSRQAGANVLTF. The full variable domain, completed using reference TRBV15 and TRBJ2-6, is DAMVIQNPRYQVTQFGKPVTLSCSQTLNHNVMYWYQQKSSQAPKLLFHYYDKDFNNEADTPDNFQSRRPNTSFCFLDIRSPGLGDTAMYLCATSRQAGANVLTFGAGSRLTVL.

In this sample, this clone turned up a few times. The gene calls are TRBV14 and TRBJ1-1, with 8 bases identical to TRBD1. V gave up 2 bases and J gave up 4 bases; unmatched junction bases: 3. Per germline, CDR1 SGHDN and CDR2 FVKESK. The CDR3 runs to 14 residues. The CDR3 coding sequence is TGTGCCAGCAGCCAAAGGCAGGGGGCCACTGAAGCTTTCTTT. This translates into CASSQRQGATEAFF.

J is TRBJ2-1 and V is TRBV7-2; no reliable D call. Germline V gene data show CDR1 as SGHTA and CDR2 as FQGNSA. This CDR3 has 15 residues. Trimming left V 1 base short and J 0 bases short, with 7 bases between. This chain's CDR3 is CASSLGSLSYNEQFF. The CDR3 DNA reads TGTGCCAGCAGCTTAGGGTCCCTCTCCTACAATGAGCAGTTCTTC.

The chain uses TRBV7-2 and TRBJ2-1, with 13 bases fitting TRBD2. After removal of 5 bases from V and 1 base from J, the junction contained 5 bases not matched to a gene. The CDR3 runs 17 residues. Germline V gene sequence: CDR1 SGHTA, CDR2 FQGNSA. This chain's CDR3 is CASSARLAGGSYNEQFF. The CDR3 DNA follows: TGTGCCAGCAGCGCCAGACTAGCGGGAGGTTCCTACAATGAGCAGTTCTTC.

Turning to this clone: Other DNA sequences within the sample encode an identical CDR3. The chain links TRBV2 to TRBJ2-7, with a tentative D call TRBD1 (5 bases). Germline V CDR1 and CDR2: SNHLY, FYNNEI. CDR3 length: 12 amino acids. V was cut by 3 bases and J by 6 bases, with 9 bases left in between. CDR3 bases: TGTGCCAGCAGTGAGCAGGGTGGCGAGCAGTACTTC. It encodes CASSEQGGEQYF.

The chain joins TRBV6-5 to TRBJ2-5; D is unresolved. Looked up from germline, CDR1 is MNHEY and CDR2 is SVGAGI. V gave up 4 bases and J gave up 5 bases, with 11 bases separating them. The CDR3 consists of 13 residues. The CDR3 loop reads CASSFTGSETQYF. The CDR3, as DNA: TGTGCCAGCAGTTTTACTGGGTCGGAGACCCAGTACTTC.

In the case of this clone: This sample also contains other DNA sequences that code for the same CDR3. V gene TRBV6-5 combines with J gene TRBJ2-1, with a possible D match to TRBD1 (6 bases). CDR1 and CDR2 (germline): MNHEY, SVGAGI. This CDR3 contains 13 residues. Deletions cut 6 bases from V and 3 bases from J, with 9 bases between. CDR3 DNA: TGTGCCAGCAGCCTGGACAGCTACAATGAGCAGTTCTTC. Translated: CASSLDSYNEQFF.

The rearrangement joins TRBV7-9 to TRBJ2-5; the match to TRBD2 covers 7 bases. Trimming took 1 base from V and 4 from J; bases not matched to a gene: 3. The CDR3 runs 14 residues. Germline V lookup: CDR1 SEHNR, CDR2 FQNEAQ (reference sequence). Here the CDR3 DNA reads TGTGCCAGCAGCTTAGGACTAGCCACAGAGACCCAGTACTTC. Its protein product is CASSLGLATETQYF.

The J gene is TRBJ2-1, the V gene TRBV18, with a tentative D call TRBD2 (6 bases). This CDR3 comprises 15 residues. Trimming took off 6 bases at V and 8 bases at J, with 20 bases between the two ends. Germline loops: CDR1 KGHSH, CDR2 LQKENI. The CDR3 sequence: CASSPRPAGIDEQFF. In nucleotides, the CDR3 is TGTGCCAGCTCCCCCCGACCCGCGGGAATCGATGAGCAGTTCTTC.

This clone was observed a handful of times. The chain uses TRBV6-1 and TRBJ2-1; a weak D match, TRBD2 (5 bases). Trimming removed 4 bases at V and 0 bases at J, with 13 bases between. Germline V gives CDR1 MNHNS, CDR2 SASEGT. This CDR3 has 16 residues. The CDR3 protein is CASSGSGLSSYNEQFF. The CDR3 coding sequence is TGTGCCAGCAGTGGATCCGGACTGAGCTCCTACAATGAGCAGTTCTTC.

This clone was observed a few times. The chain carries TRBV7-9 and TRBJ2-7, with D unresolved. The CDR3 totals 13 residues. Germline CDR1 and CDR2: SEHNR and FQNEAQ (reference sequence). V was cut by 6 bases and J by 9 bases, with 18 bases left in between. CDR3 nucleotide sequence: TGTGCCAGCAGGTCAAGTTCCCAGGTCAGGCAGTACTTC. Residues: CASRSSSQVRQYF.

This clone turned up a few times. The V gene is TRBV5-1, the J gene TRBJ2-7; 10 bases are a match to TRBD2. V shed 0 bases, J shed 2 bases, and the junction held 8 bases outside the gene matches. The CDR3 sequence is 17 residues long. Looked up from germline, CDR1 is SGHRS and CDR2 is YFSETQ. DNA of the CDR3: TGCGCCAGCAGCTTGGAAGCTAGCGGGAGTCGGACCTACGAGCAGTACTTC. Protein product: CASSLEASGSRTYEQYF.

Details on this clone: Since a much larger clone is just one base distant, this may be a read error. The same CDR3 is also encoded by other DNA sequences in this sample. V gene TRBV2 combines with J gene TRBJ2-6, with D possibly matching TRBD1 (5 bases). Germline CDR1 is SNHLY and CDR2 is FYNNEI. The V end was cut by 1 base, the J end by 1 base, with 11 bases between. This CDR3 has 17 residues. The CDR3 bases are TGTGCCAGCAGTGAAGGGACCCCAGGGTCTGGGGCCAACGTCCTGACTTTC. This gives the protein CASSEGTPGSGANVLTF.

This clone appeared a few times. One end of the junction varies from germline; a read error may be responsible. The CDR3 bases are TGTGCCAGCAGTTCCCGGAACGAGCAGCACTTC. Translating gives CASSSRNEQHF. The J gene is TRBJ2-7, the V gene TRBV28; no clear D. This CDR3 spans 11 amino acids. Germline V gives CDR1 MDHEN, CDR2 SYDVKM.